A selection of T cell receptor beta chains follows, all from one sample in a study of T cell repertoires in cytomegalovirus infection. In TCRdb, the reads were re-called with MiXCR into one record per CDR3 protein. Among around 530,000 distinct CDR3 sequences listed, around 27% were seen once. The material sequenced was PBMCs. The receptors come from a human donor in good health (CMV status not recorded). Some clones in this sample may be carry-over from other donors' samples. The CDR3 runs from the conserved cysteine through the conserved F or W. The order of the fields is V gene, D gene, clone size, J gene, CDR3 DNA, CDR3 protein. The D gene is left open where the match is weak. A row's size may be missing; if present it is once, few, many or a size class.

V: TRBV12-3/TRBV12-4; D: .; size: few; J: TRBJ1-5; DNA: TGTGCCAGCAGTTTGGGGTGGTATAGCAATCAGCCCCAGCATTTT; CDR3: CASSLGWYSNQPQHF
V: TRBV20-1; D: .; size: .; J: TRBJ2-3; DNA: TGCAGTGCTAGGGGATTTAGCACAGATACGCAGTATTTT; CDR3: CSARGFSTDTQYF
V: TRBV7-2; D: TRBD2; size: many; J: TRBJ2-7; DNA: TGTGCCAGCTCGCAGGTGGCGGGAGTGCGGGAGCAGTACTTC; CDR3: CASSQVAGVREQYF
V: TRBV5-6; D: TRBD1; size: once; J: TRBJ1-4; DNA: TGTGCCAGCAGCTTAGCCATCATCCGGGACAGGGACGAAAAACTGTTTTTT; CDR3: CASSLAIIRDRDEKLFF
V: TRBV29-1; D: TRBD1; size: .; J: TRBJ1-2; DNA: TGCAGCGTTGAAGTCGGACAGGGGCCGTGGAATGGCTACACCTTC; CDR3: CSVEVGQGPWNGYTF
V: TRBV4-1; D: .; size: few; J: TRBJ2-7; DNA: TGCGCCAGCAGCCAAGATAGGGGGTTCTCCTACGAGCAGTACTTC; CDR3: CASSQDRGFSYEQYF
V: TRBV20-1; D: .; size: .; J: TRBJ2-3; DNA: TGCAGTGCTAGAGATGTGGGAGCGGGAGATACGCAGTATTTT; CDR3: CSARDVGAGDTQYF
V: TRBV19; D: .; size: .; J: TRBJ1-5; DNA: TGTGCCAGTATGGAATGGGGGGGGGGCAATCAGCCCCAGCATTTT; CDR3: CASMEWGGGNQPQHF
V: TRBV6-2/TRBV6-3; D: .; size: few; J: TRBJ2-3; DNA: TGTGCCAGCAGCCCAAGACCGATTGGCGATACGCAGTATTTT; CDR3: CASSPRPIGDTQYF
V: TRBV10-3; D: TRBD2; size: .; J: TRBJ2-1; DNA: TGTGCCATCAGTGAGTCGATTAGCGGGGAGCAGTTCTTC; CDR3: CAISESISGEQFF